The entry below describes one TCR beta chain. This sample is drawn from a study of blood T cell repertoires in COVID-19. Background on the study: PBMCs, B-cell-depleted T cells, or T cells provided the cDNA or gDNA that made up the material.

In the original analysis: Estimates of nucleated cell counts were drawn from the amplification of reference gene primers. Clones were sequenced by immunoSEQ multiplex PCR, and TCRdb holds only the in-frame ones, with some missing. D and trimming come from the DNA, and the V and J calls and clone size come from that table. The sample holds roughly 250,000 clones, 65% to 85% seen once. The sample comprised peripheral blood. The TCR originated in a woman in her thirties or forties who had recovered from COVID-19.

CDR3 in DNA: TGTGCCAGCAGCCCGCTTATAGGCAATCAGCCCCAGCATTTT. As protein: CASSPLIGNQPQHF. This chain connects TRBV28 to TRBJ1-5; D is unresolved. Deletions cut 6 bases from V and 2 bases from J, with 11 bases between. Germline CDR1 and CDR2: MDHEN and SYDVKM. This CDR3 spans 14 amino acids.